One and the same sample provided the 24 T cell receptor beta chains below, sequenced in a study of CD8 T cell repertoires and HIV-1 epitope variants. Their antigen targets remain unknown. The data were produced by immunoSEQ multiplex PCR, yet TCRdb's version contains in-frame clones alone and is incomplete. The repertoire includes thousands of clones, over 55% of them detected once, and around 40% sits in the top ten. The sequencing input was cultured CD8+ T cells derived from PBMCs. All receptors derive from a male donor with HIV.

Here the CDR3 reads CASSLSPGYNYGYTF. CDR3 in DNA: TGTGCCAGCAGCTTGTCCCCAGGCTATAACTATGGCTACACCTTC. The rearrangement links TRBV5-6 to TRBJ1-2; D gene ambiguous. The CDR3 runs 15 residues. The germline V gene encodes CDR1 SGHDT and CDR2 YYEEEE. The germline V and J ends were trimmed by 1 base and 1 base, with 11 bases remaining between them.

The V call is TRBV6-6, the J call TRBJ2-5, with a tentative D call TRBD2 (5 bases). The length of the CDR3 is 13 residues. Germline CDR1 reads MNHNY; CDR2 reads SVGAGI (reference sequence). V was pared by 6 bases and J by 4 bases, with 12 bases between. The CDR3 loop is CASSPEGGETQYF. The DNA of the CDR3 is TGTGCCAGCAGCCCCGAGGGCGGAGAGACCCAGTACTTC.

The rearrangement links TRBV10-2 to TRBJ2-5, with 7 bases lining up with TRBD1. Germline V gene data show CDR1 as WSHSY and CDR2 as SAAADI. J was trimmed by 1 base and V by 2 bases; bases with no gene match: 10. The CDR3 covers 17 residues. The CDR3 sequence: CASSERGHRGPQETQYF. For the CDR3, the DNA is TGCGCCAGCAGTGAGAGGGGCCACAGGGGCCCCCAAGAGACCCAGTACTTC.

This CDR3 is CATSREARDPYGYTF. The DNA of the CDR3 is TGTGCCACCAGCAGAGAGGCGCGGGACCCCTATGGCTACACCTTC. The gene calls are TRBV15 and TRBJ1-2; possible D gene TRBD1, 5 bases. The V end was cut by 0 bases, the J end by 4 bases, with 12 bases between. The CDR3 runs to 15 residues. Germline V lookup: CDR1 LNHNV, CDR2 YYDKDF (reference sequence).

The chain carries TRBV7-8 and TRBJ2-1; 7 bases align to TRBD2. CDR3 size: 14 residues. The V and J ends lost 2 bases and 3 bases, in that order; junction bases with no gene match: 1. Looked up from germline, CDR1 is SGHVS and CDR2 is FQNEAQ. CDR3 residues: CASSLSGDYNEQFF. The DNA for the CDR3 is TGTGCCAGCAGCTTAAGCGGGGACTACAATGAGCAGTTCTTC.

The chain couples TRBV10-1 to TRBJ2-1; 10 nucleotides match TRBD1. Trimming at V came to 6 bases and at J to 1 base, leaving 15 bases not matched to a gene. This CDR3 region has 19 residues. Germline V CDR1 and CDR2: WNHNN, SYGVQD (reference sequence). Written as DNA, the CDR3 is TGCGCCAGCAGACCATATAAGGGGACAGGGGCCATGTCCTACAATGAGCAGTTCTTC. Translating it yields CASRPYKGTGAMSYNEQFF.

The V call is TRBV28, the J call TRBJ2-1; D is undetermined. Germline V gene sequence: CDR1 MDHEN, CDR2 SYDVKM. CDR3 length equals 12 residues. Trimming left V 3 bases short and J 7 bases short, with 7 bases between. In DNA form, the CDR3 reads TGTGCCAGCAGTTTGGGGTTAAATGAGCAGTTCTTC. Translated, it gives CASSLGLNEQFF.

This clone has just a few counts. The J gene is TRBJ2-7, the V gene TRBV27, with D perhaps TRBD1 (6 bases). CDR3 length: 13 residues. V dropped 5 bases and J dropped 3 bases, with 11 bases sitting between them. Germline CDR1 MNHEY, CDR2 SMNVEV (reference sequence). The CDR3 is CASSLLQGYEQYF. The CDR3 DNA sequence: TGTGCCAGCAGTCTACTACAGGGCTACGAGCAGTACTTC.

The V call is TRBV28, the J call TRBJ1-3; D is uncertain. The germline V gene has CDR1 MDHEN and CDR2 SYDVKM. The CDR3 has 14 amino acids. Trimming stripped 3 bases from V and 0 bases from J, with 6 bases between. The DNA of the CDR3 is TGTGCCAGCAGTTTGGTCAGCTCTGGAAACACCATATATTTT. Amino acid sequence: CASSLVSSGNTIYF.

This chain links TRBV5-3 with TRBJ1-5; D might be TRBD1 (6 bases). TRBV5-3 is annotated as an ORF whose role is uncertain. The V end lost 5 bases, the J end lost 6 bases, and 24 bases lay between the germline ends. This CDR3 is 17 amino acids long. CDR3 nucleotide sequence: TGTGCCAGAAGATCGGGGGCTGCGACTCTTTCTAGTCAGCCCCAGCATTTT. Its protein product is CARRSGAATLSSQPQHF.

The V call is TRBV5-6, the J call TRBJ2-7; D is undetermined. The CDR3 has 15 amino acids. CDR1 SGHDT and CDR2 YYEEEE come from the germline V gene. Trimming left V 4 bases short and J 2 bases short, with 16 bases between. The DNA of the CDR3 is TGTGCCAGCAGCCCGGAAAATTTACCCACCTACGAGCAGTACTTC. Translated, it gives CASSPENLPTYEQYF.

This chain links TRBV28 with TRBJ1-5; the D gene is possibly TRBD1 (6 bases). The CDR3 consists of 16 residues. Trimming pared 4 bases from V and 2 bases from J, leaving 15 bases between. Germline loops: CDR1 MDHEN, CDR2 SYDVKM. The CDR3 loop is CASSSLDSGRNQPQHF. The CDR3 DNA sequence: TGTGCCAGCAGTTCCTTGGACAGCGGGCGCAATCAGCCCCAGCATTTT.

The chain uses TRBV13 and TRBJ1-6; D may be TRBD1 (5 bases). Trimming removed 3 bases from V and 7 bases from J, with 10 bases in between. The CDR3 sequence is 14 residues long. Germline CDR1 PRHDT, CDR2 FYEKMQ (reference sequence). As DNA, the CDR3 is TGTGCCAGCAGCTTTGGAGGGGAGAATTCACCCCTCCACTTT. This codes for CASSFGGENSPLHF.

The genes are TRBV7-6 and TRBJ2-3; TRBD2 matches 12 bases. This CDR3 is 19 amino acids long. Germline V lookup: CDR1 SGHVS, CDR2 FNYEAQ. Germline trimming cut 4 bases from V and 4 bases from J; bases unmatched to any gene: 15. CDR3 sequence (DNA): TGTGCCAGCAGCTCTCAGCCTAGCGGGAGGGCAAGTTTTGCAGATACGCAGTATTTT. Its protein is CASSSQPSGRASFADTQYF.

The chain combines TRBV27 with TRBJ2-7; D ambiguous. V was pared by 0 bases and J by 2 bases, with 5 bases between. CDR1 and CDR2 from the germline V gene are MNHEY and SMNVEV (reference sequence). The CDR3 extends over 13 amino acids. The CDR3 here is CASSLSSTYEQYF. As DNA, the CDR3 is TGTGCCAGCAGTTTATCGTCGACCTACGAGCAGTACTTC.

This chain joins TRBV6-5 and TRBJ1-2, with D unclear. This CDR3 region has 12 residues. CDR1 MNHEY and CDR2 SVGAGI come from the germline V gene. Trimming took 6 bases from V and 4 from J, leaving 9 bases between them. The CDR3 region has the DNA TGTGCCAGCAGCTCTGACACCTATGGCTACACCTTC. Residues: CASSSDTYGYTF.

The gene calls are TRBV7-9 and TRBJ2-7; the match to TRBD1 covers 8 bases. CDR3 length: 16 amino acids. V trimming: 0 bases; J trimming: 0 bases; junction bases outside the gene matches: 4. Germline CDR1 and CDR2: SEHNR and FQNEAQ (reference sequence). The CDR3 coding sequence is TGTGCCAGCAGCTTAGCTTCAGGGGGCTTCTCCTACGAGCAGTACTTC. Translation: CASSLASGGFSYEQYF.

V and J are TRBV2 and TRBJ2-1, with 7 bases that match TRBD1. Germline loops: CDR1 SNHLY, CDR2 FYNNEI. This CDR3 has 14 residues. Trimming took 6 bases from V and 3 from J; bases not matched to a gene: 5. CDR3 amino acids: CASRLTGDYNEQFF. CDR3 nucleotides: TGTGCCAGCAGACTAACAGGGGACTACAATGAGCAGTTCTTC.

This clone appeared a few times. The gene calls are TRBV5-4 and TRBJ2-5; D not certain. V lost 0 bases and J lost 3, with 6 bases in between. This CDR3 contains 13 residues. Germline CDR1 and CDR2: SGHNT and YYREEE (reference sequence). The CDR3 bases are TGTGCCAGCAGCTTGGACGAGGAAGAGACCCAGTACTTC. Translating it yields CASSLDEEETQYF.

The J gene is TRBJ1-2, the V gene TRBV5-1, with a weak D call TRBD1 (5 bases). V lost 3 bases to trimming and J lost 5 bases, with 14 bases between them. Germline values: CDR1 SGHRS, CDR2 YFSETQ. This CDR3 spans 14 amino acids. This CDR3 reads CASSSGGTMYGYTF. CDR3 DNA: TGCGCCAGCAGCTCCGGGGGGACTATGTATGGCTACACCTTC.

This clone was seen a single time. V gene TRBV4-3 combines with J gene TRBJ1-2; D gene ambiguous. The germline CDR1 and CDR2 sequences are LGHNA and YSLEER. V gave up 2 bases and J gave up 4 bases, with 8 bases separating them. This CDR3 has 13 amino acids. The CDR3 sequence is CASSQRRSYGYTF. The CDR3 DNA reads TGCGCCAGCAGCCAACGAAGGTCCTATGGCTACACCTTC.

This clone showed up just a few times. The genes are TRBV4-1 and TRBJ2-7, with D possibly being TRBD1 (6 bases). Trimming pared 2 bases from V and 4 bases from J, leaving 9 bases between. This CDR3 is 13 amino acids long. CDR1 and CDR2 (germline): MGHRA, YSYEKL. The CDR3 here is CASSQTGQYEQYF. In DNA, the CDR3 is TGCGCCAGCAGCCAAACTGGACAGTACGAGCAGTACTTC.

The table lists this clone with a few counts. This chain connects TRBV2 to TRBJ2-6; D call uncertain. Trimming took 7 bases from V and 0 from J, leaving 10 bases between them. This CDR3 region has 15 residues. Germline lookup yields CDR1 SNHLY and CDR2 FYNNEI. CDR3 loop: CASTPFDSGANVLTF. The CDR3 bases are TGTGCCAGCACCCCCTTCGACTCTGGGGCCAACGTCCTGACTTTC.

The genes are TRBV19 and TRBJ2-7; D is unresolved. Germline CDR1 LNHDA, CDR2 SQIVND (reference sequence). The CDR3 is 16 residues long. With 3 bases removed from V and 3 bases from J, the gap between germline ends came to 18 bases. This CDR3 is CASSMSRPATVYEQYF. For the CDR3, the DNA is TGTGCCAGTAGTATGTCTCGGCCAGCAACTGTCTACGAGCAGTACTTC.